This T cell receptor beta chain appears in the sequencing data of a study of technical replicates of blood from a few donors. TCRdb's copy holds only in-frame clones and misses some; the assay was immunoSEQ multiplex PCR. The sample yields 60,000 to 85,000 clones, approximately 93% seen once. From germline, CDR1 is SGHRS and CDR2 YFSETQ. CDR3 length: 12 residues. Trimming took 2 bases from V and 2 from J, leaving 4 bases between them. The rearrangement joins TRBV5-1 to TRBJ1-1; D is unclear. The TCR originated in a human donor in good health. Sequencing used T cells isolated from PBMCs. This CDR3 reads CASSFSNTEAFF. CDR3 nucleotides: TGCGCCAGCAGCTTTAGTAACACTGAAGCTTTCTTT.